Following are 3 T cell receptor beta chains from one sample sequenced in a study of T cells in Graves' hyperthyroidism and ophthalmopathy. RNA transcripts provided the source from which TCR beta CDR3 regions were amplified. HTBI primers were used for first-round RT-PCR of the TCR CDR3. One entry per CDR3 protein, called by TCRdb with MiXCR from the multiplex PCR reads. This table holds 750,000 to 900,000 distinct CDR3 sequences, roughly 40% found once. Sequenced sample: blood. Source of these receptors: a man in his late teens or twenties with Graves' hyperthyroidism.

V and J are TRBV10-3 and TRBJ1-1; D not certain. Germline-derived CDR1 and CDR2 are ENHRY and SYGVKD. The CDR3 has 12 residues. Trimming pared 4 bases from V and 4 bases from J, leaving 7 bases between. The CDR3 nucleotides read TGTGCCATCAGTGGGGGTCGCACTGAAGCTTTCTTT. Encoded protein: CAISGGRTEAFF.

This clonotype turned up a few times. The V call is TRBV19, the J call TRBJ1-1; TRBD1 might be the D (5 bases). This CDR3 is built from 16 residues. The V gene's germline CDR1 is LNHDA and CDR2 SQIVND (reference sequence). Trimming cost V 3 bases and J 1 base, with 15 bases left between them. As DNA, the CDR3 is TGTGCCAGTAGTATTTCGAGGGGACGCGGGAACACTGAAGCTTTCTTT. As protein: CASSISRGRGNTEAFF.

This sequence joins TRBV9 and TRBJ2-7; TRBD2 matches at 9 bases. The CDR3 spans 15 residues. The V gene end was trimmed by 0 bases and the J gene end by 6 bases; junction bases not matched to a gene: 7. Germline CDR1 and CDR2: SGDLS and YYNGEE. CDR3 sequence (DNA): TGTGCCAGCAGCGTAGGTACTAGCGGGTTATCCGAGCAGTACTTC. This gives the protein CASSVGTSGLSEQYF.